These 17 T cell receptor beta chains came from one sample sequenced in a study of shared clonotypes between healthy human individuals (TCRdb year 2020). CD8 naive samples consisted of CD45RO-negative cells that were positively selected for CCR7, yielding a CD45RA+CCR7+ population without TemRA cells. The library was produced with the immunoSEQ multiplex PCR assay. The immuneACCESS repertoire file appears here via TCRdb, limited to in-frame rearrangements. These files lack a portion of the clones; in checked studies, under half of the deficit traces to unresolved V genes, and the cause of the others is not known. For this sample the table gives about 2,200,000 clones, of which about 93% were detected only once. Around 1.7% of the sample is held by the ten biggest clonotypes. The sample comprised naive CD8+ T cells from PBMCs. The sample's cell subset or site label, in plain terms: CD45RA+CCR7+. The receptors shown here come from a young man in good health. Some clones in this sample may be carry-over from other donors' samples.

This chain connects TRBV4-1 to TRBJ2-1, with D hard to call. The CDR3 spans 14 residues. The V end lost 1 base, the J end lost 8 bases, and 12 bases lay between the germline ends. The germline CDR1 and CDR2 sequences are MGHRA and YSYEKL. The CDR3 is CASSQVKGIHEQFF. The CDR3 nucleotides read TGCGCCAGCAGCCAAGTAAAGGGTATACATGAGCAGTTCTTC.

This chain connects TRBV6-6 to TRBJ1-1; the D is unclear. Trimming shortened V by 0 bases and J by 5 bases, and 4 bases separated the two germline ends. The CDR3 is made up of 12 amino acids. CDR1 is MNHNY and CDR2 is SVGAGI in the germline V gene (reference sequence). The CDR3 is CASSYSLTEAFF. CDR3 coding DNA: TGTGCCAGCAGTTACTCCTTAACTGAAGCTTTCTTT.

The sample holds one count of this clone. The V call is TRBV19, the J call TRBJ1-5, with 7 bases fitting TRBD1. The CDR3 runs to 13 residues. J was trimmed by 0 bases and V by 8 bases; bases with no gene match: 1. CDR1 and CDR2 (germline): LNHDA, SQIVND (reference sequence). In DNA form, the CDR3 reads TGTGCCAGTGGGACAGTTAGCAATCAGCCCCAGCATTTT. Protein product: CASGTVSNQPQHF.

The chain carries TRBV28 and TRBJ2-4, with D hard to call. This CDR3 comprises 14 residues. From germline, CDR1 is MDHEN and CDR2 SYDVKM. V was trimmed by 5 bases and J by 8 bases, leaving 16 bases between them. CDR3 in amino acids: CASSPSPPLDIQYF. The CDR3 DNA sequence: TGTGCCAGCAGTCCCTCCCCGCCCCTTGACATTCAGTACTTC.

CDR3 region: CATGETPLHF. The CDR3 DNA is TGTGCCACGGGGGAGACACCCCTCCACTTT. The chain recombines TRBV28 with TRBJ1-6; D might be TRBD1 (5 bases). The V gene's germline CDR1 is MDHEN and CDR2 SYDVKM. The CDR3 is made up of 10 amino acids. V shed 10 bases and J shed 11 bases, with 9 bases lying between them.

The CDR3 DNA reads TGTGCCAGCAGTTCCAAAGGGTCCCGACTAGCGGGAGGGTACGAGCAGTACTTC. It is translated as CASSSKGSRLAGGYEQYF. The rearrangement joins TRBV27 to TRBJ2-7; TRBD2 matches 14 bases. The junction had 12 bases not matched to a gene; V was cut back by 4 bases and J by 4 bases. CDR1 is MNHEY, CDR2 SMNVEV, per germline (reference sequence). CDR3 length equals 18 residues.

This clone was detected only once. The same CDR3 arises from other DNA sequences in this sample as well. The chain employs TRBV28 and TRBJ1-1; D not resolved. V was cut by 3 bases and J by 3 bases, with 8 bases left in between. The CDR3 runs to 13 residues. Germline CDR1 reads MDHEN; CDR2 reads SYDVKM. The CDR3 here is CASSFGGYTEAFF. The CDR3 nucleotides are TGTGCCAGCAGTTTCGGCGGATACACTGAAGCTTTCTTT. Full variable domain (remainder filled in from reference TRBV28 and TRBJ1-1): DVKVTQSSRYLVKRTGEKVFLECVQDMDHENMFWYRQDPGLGLRLIYFSYDVKMKEKGDIPEGYSVSREKKERFSLILESASTNQTSMYLCASSFGGYTEAFFGQGTRLTVV.

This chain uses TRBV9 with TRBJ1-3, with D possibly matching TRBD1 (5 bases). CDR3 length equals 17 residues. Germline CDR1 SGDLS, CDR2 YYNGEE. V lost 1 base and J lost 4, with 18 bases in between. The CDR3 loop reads CASSVSQQARAGNTIYF. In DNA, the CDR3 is TGTGCCAGCAGCGTATCTCAACAGGCCCGAGCAGGAAACACCATATATTTT.

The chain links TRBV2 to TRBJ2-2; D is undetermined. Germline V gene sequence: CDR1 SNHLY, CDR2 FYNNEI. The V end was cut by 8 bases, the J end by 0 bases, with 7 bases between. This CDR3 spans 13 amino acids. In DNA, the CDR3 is TGTGCCAGCGAAATTACGAACACCGGGGAGCTGTTTTTT. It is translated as CASEITNTGELFF.

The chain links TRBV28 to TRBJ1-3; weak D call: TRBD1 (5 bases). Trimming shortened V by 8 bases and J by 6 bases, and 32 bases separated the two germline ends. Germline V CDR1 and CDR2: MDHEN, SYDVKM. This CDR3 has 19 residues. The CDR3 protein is CASHPHPHFEDGGSNTIYF. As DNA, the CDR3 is TGTGCCAGCCATCCCCACCCGCATTTTGAGGATGGGGGATCAAACACCATATATTTT.

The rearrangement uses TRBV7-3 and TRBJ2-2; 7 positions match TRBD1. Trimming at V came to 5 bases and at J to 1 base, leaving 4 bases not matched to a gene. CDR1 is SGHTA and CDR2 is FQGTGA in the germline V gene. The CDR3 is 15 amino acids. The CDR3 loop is CASSDHRGNTGELFF. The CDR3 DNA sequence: TGTGCCAGCAGCGACCACAGGGGGAACACCGGGGAGCTGTTTTTT. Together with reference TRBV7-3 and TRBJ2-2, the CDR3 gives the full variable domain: GAGVSQTPSNKVTEKGKYVELRCDPISGHTALYWYRQSLGQGPEFLIYFQGTGAADDSGLPNDRFFAVRPEGSVSTLKIQRTERGDSAVYLCASSDHRGNTGELFFGEGSRLTVL.

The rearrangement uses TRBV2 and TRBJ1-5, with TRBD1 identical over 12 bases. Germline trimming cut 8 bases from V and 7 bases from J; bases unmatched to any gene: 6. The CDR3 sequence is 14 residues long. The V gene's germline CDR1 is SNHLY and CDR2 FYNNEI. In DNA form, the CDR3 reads TGTGCCAGCCGCGGGACAGGGGGCGGACAGCCCCAGCATTTT. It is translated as CASRGTGGGQPQHF. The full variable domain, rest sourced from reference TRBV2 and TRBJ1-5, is EPEVTQTPSHQVTQMGQEVILRCVPISNHLYFYWYRQILGQKVEFLVSFYNNEISEKSEIFDDQFSVERPDGSNFTLKIRSTKLEDSAMYFCASRGTGGGQPQHFGDGTRLSIL.

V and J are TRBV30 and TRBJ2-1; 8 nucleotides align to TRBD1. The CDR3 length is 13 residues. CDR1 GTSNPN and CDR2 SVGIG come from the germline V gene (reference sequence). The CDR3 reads CASRTGSYNEQFF. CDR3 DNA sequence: TGTGCTTCCCGGACAGGGTCCTACAATGAGCAGTTCTTC.

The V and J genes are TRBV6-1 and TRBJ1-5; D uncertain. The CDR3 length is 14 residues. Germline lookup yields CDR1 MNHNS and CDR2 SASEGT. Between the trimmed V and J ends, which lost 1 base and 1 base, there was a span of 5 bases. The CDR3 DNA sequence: TGTGCCAGCAGTGAAGTTGCAAGCAATCAGCCCCAGCATTTT. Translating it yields CASSEVASNQPQHF.

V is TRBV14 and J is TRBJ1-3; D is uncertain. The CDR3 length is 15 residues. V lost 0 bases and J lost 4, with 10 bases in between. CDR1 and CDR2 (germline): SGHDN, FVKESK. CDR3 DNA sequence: TGTGCCAGCAGCCAAGATTGGCGTCTAGGAAACACCATATATTTT. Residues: CASSQDWRLGNTIYF.

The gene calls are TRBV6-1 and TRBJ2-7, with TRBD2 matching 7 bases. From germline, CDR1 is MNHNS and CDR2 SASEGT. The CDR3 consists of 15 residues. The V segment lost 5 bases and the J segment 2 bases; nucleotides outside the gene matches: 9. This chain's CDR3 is CASSPAGGGTYEQYF. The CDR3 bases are TGTGCCAGCAGTCCCGCCGGGGGAGGGACCTACGAGCAGTACTTC.

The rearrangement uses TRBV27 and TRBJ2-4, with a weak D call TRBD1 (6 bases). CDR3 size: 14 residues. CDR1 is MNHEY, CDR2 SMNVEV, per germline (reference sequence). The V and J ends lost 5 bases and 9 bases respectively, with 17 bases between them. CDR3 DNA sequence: TGTGCCAGCAGTCCCTGGGGTAGCAGGGGCATTCAGTACTTC. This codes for CASSPWGSRGIQYF.